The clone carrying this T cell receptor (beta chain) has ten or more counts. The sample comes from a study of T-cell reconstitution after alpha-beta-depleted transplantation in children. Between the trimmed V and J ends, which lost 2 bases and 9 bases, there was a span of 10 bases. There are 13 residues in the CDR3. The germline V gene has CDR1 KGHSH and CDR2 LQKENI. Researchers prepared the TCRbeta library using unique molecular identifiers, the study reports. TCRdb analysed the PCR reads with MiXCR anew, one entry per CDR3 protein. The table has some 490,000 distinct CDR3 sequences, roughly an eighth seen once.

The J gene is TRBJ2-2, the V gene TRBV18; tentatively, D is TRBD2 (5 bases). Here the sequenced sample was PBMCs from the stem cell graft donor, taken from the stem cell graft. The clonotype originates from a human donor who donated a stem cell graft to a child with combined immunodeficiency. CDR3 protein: CASSPTSPRELFF. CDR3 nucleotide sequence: TGTGCCAGCTCACCAACTAGTCCCCGGGAGCTGTTTTTT. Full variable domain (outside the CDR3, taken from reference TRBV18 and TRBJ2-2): NAGVMQNPRHLVRRRGQEARLRCSPMKGHSHVYWYRQLPEEGLKFMVYLQKENIIDESGMPKERFSAEFPKEGPSILRIQQVVRGDSAAYFCASSPTSPRELFFGEGSRLTVL.